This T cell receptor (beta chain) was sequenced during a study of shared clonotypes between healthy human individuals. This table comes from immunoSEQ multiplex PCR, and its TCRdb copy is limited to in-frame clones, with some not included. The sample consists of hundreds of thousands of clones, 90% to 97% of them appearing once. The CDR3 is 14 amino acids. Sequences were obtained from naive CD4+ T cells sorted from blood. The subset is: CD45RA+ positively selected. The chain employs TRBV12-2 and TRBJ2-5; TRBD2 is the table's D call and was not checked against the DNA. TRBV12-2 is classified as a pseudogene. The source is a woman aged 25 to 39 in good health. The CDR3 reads CASRFERYQETQYF. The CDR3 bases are TGTGCAAGTCGCTTCGAGCGCTACCAAGAGACCCAGTACTTC.